This passage covers 10 T cell receptor beta chains from one sample sequenced in a study of Ad26.COV2.S vaccination and SARS-CoV-2 variants. Described treatment: 15 to 20 received Ad26.COV2.S at low or high dose, single or two shots; about 5 received placebo; per-sample allocation not given. Day 63 after the first vaccine or placebo injection was the time point for sampling. TCRdb's copy holds only in-frame clones and misses some; the assay was immunoSEQ multiplex PCR. The sample gives 400,000 to 500,000 clones, 85% to 90% of which show up once; 2.5% to 3% is in the top ten. The sample consisted of peripheral blood, taken in a trial of Ad26.COV2.S vaccine versus placebo. The origin of the receptors is a person aged 18-60 years who received the Ad26.COV2.S COVID-19 vaccine or a placebo.

This chain connects TRBV6-5 to TRBJ1-6, with a tentative D call TRBD1 (5 bases). The CDR3 contains 13 residues. The germline V and J ends were trimmed by 2 bases and 13 bases, with 12 bases remaining between them. From germline, CDR1 is MNHEY and CDR2 SVGAGI. The CDR3 spells CASSYRDSIPLHF. The CDR3 coding sequence is TGTGCCAGCAGTTACCGCGACAGTATTCCCCTCCACTTT.

The chain recombines TRBV9 with TRBJ1-2; TRBD1 is a possible D gene (6 bases). Germline V gene lookup returns CDR1 SGDLS and CDR2 YYNGEE. V lost 0 bases, J lost 4 bases, and 10 bases lay in between. The CDR3 extends over 14 amino acids. CDR3: CASSVVGGPYGYTF. CDR3 nucleotide sequence: TGTGCCAGCAGCGTAGTCGGGGGCCCCTATGGCTACACCTTC.

This clone was picked up many times. The chain combines TRBV4-1 with TRBJ2-1; D unclear. V dropped 6 bases and J dropped 2 bases, with 20 bases sitting between them. CDR1 MGHRA and CDR2 YSYEKL come from the germline V gene. The length of the CDR3 is 17 residues. The CDR3 region has the DNA TGCGCCAGCAGTCCCCGCCCCATGGGTCGGGCCTACAATGAGCAGTTCTTC. Residues: CASSPRPMGRAYNEQFF.

The rearrangement uses TRBV5-1 and TRBJ2-7; 10 positions match TRBD2. The germline V gene encodes CDR1 SGHRS and CDR2 YFSETQ. The CDR3 covers 15 residues. V dropped 5 bases and J dropped 2; count of bases not matched to a gene: 7. CDR3 DNA sequence: TGCGCCAGCAGGGTTCTAGCGGGGGCCGCCTACGAGCAGTACTTC. This sequence encodes CASRVLAGAAYEQYF.

The chain recombines TRBV7-3 with TRBJ2-7; maybe TRBD2 (7 bases). CDR1 SGHTA and CDR2 FQGTGA come from the germline V gene. The CDR3 covers 16 residues. The V and J ends lost 4 bases and 0 bases respectively, with 16 bases between them. This CDR3 is CASSSVGGTPSYEQYF. CDR3 sequence (DNA): TGTGCCAGCAGCTCCGTGGGGGGGACACCCTCCTACGAGCAGTACTTC. The entire variable domain, with the rest obtained from reference TRBV7-3 and TRBJ2-7, is as follows: GAGVSQTPSNKVTEKGKYVELRCDPISGHTALYWYRQSLGQGPEFLIYFQGTGAADDSGLPNDRFFAVRPEGSVSTLKIQRTERGDSAVYLCASSSVGGTPSYEQYFGPGTRLTVT.

The rearrangement uses TRBV3-1 (or the pseudogene TRBV3-2) and TRBJ2-5; D remains unclear. CDR3 length: 12 residues. Trimming cost V 0 bases and J 5 bases, with 4 bases left between them. In germline, CDR1 is LGHDT, CDR2 YNNKEL (reference sequence). In DNA, the CDR3 is TGTGCCAGCAGCCAAGATATGGAGACCCAGTACTTC. Its protein product is CASSQDMETQYF.

This chain joins TRBV28 and TRBJ2-6, with a weak D call TRBD2 (6 bases). The V end lost 10 bases, the J end lost 4 bases, and 20 bases lay between the germline ends. The CDR3 runs to 16 residues. CDR1 MDHEN and CDR2 SYDVKM come from the germline V gene. The CDR3 region has the DNA TGTGCCACCCTTGATCCGGGGACTCCAGGGGCCAACGTCCTGACTTTC. Residues: CATLDPGTPGANVLTF. The full variable domain, in which reference TRBV28 and TRBJ2-6 provide the parts outside the CDR3, is DVKVTQSSRYLVKRTGEKVFLECVQDMDHENMFWYRQDPGLGLRLIYFSYDVKMKEKGDIPEGYSVSREKKERFSLILESASTNQTSMYLCATLDPGTPGANVLTFGAGSRLTVL.

The rearrangement joins TRBV4-2 to TRBJ1-1, with D hard to call. This CDR3 is 13 amino acids long. The ends were cut back, 0 bases at V and 4 bases at J, with 6 bases in the middle. Germline V gives CDR1 LGHNA, CDR2 YNFKEQ. The CDR3 spells CASSQDSGTEAFF. The CDR3 DNA reads TGTGCCAGCAGCCAAGATTCCGGCACTGAAGCTTTCTTT.

The chain has TRBV24-1 and TRBJ1-1; 9 nucleotides agree with TRBD1. With V trimmed by 4 bases and J by 5 bases, 4 bases remained unmatched. Germline assignment: CDR1 KGHDR and CDR2 SFDVKD. There are 14 residues in the CDR3. The DNA of the CDR3 is TGTGCCACCAGTGAGGGACAGGGTAGGACTGAAGCTTTCTTT. As protein: CATSEGQGRTEAFF.

The sample holds one count of this clone. Other DNA sequences in the same sample also yield this CDR3. The chain has TRBV5-1 and TRBJ2-5, with D uncertain. The length of the CDR3 is 13 residues. Per germline, CDR1 SGHRS and CDR2 YFSETQ. Trimming shortened V by 0 bases and J by 5 bases, and 8 bases separated the two germline ends. As DNA, the CDR3 is TGCGCCAGCAGCTTGGCCTCGCGCGAGACCCAGTACTTC. Its translation is CASSLASRETQYF. Looking up the rest from reference TRBV5-1 and TRBJ2-5 gives the full variable domain: KAGVTQTPRYLIKTRGQQVTLSCSPISGHRSVSWYQQTPGQGLQFLFEYFSETQRNKGNFPGRFSGRQFSNSRSEMNVSTLELGDSALYLCASSLASRETQYFGPGTRLLVL.